The present T cell receptor (beta chain) was sequenced within a study of T-cell reconstitution after alpha-beta-depleted transplantation in children. Whole-study results and caveats: Several hundred expanded graft clones reportedly were the source of alpha-beta T cells about two months after transplant.

This clonotype has more than one count but fewer than ten. Its specificity is unknown. The CDR3 is 11 residues long. V gave up 4 bases and J gave up 7 bases, with 8 bases separating them. Germline loops: CDR1 SEHNR, CDR2 FQNEAQ (reference sequence). The authors prepared the TCRbeta library with unique molecular identifiers. TCRdb fed the PCR reads into MiXCR, producing one record per CDR3 protein. The sample carries approximately 430,000 distinct CDR3 sequences, around 15% recorded once. The receptor's source is a boy younger than two who had a stem cell transplant for Wiskott-Aldrich syndrome, so the T cells may come from the graft donor. The gene calls are TRBV7-9 and TRBJ2-7; D is unresolved. The input for sequencing was PBMCs, mostly from graft donor cells, taken 360 days after TCRalphabeta/CD19-depleted stem cell transplant. Here the CDR3 DNA reads TGTGCCAGCAGCTCCAGTGGGGAGCAGTACTTC. Protein product: CASSSSGEQYF. The variable domain in full, completed from reference TRBV7-9 and TRBJ2-7, reads DTGVSQNPRHKITKRGQNVTFRCDPISEHNRLYWYRQTLGQGPEFLTYFQNEAQLEKSRLLSDRFSAERPKGSFSTLEIQRTEQGDSAMYLCASSSSGEQYFGPGTRLTVT.